Listed here are 30 T cell receptor beta chains from one sample, sequenced in a study of identical twins. TCRdb itself ran the 5' RACE reads through MiXCR, one entry per CDR3 protein. Of some 440,000 distinct CDR3 sequences listed, 24% are singletons. This sample was also put to use in a study of T cells expressing NK-cell markers.

Material: CD4+ T cells sorted from blood. The receptors come from a woman in her late teens or twenties in good health.

The chain combines TRBV29-1 with TRBJ2-2; D ambiguous. The ends were cut back, 1 base at V and 3 bases at J, with 12 bases in the middle. Germline lookup yields CDR1 SQVTM and CDR2 ANQGSEA. The CDR3 runs 15 residues. CDR3 loop: CSVEGTGVDTGELFF. For the CDR3, the DNA is TGCAGCGTTGAAGGAACCGGTGTCGACACCGGGGAGCTGTTTTTT.

This rearrangement joins TRBV6-5 to TRBJ1-5, with 9 bases matching TRBD1. After removal of 1 base from V and 7 bases from J, the junction contained 8 bases not matched to a gene. This CDR3 contains 16 residues. Per the germline V gene, CDR1 is MNHEY and CDR2 is SVGAGI. CDR3 DNA: TGTGCCAGCAGTTACTGGATCTGGACAGGGGACCAGCCCCAGCATTTT. Translating it yields CASSYWIWTGDQPQHF.

The V and J genes are TRBV2 and TRBJ1-5; D unresolved. Germline V gives CDR1 SNHLY, CDR2 FYNNEI. V was cut by 9 bases and J by 7 bases, with 13 bases left in between. CDR3 size: 12 residues. CDR3 sequence: CAREGSVQPQHF. The CDR3 nucleotides are TGTGCCAGGGAGGGCTCAGTACAGCCCCAGCATTTT.

The chain is built from TRBV3-1 and TRBJ1-6; D ambiguous. Trimming removed 2 bases from V and 10 bases from J, with 12 bases in between. Germline V gives CDR1 LGHDT, CDR2 YNNKEL (reference sequence). The CDR3 has 14 amino acids. CDR3 nucleotide sequence: TGTGCCAGCAGCCAAAGGACCCTGAGATCACCCCTCCACTTT. It codes for CASSQRTLRSPLHF. The whole variable domain, remainder taken from reference TRBV3-1 and TRBJ1-6, is DTAVSQTPKYLVTQMGNDKSIKCEQNLGHDTMYWYKQDSKKFLKIMFSYNNKELIINETVPNRFSPKSPDKAHLNLHINSLELGDSAVYFCASSQRTLRSPLHFGNGTRLTVT.

The rearrangement links TRBV5-1 to TRBJ1-4, with TRBD1 as a possible D gene (6 bases). CDR1 and CDR2 (germline): SGHRS, YFSETQ. There are 15 residues in the CDR3. V lost 4 bases to trimming and J lost 11 bases, with 21 bases between them. As DNA, the CDR3 is TGCGCCAGCAGCGACCTCAGGGGTGAGGGAAGGAAACTGTTTTTT. It yields the protein CASSDLRGEGRKLFF.

V gene TRBV13 combines with J gene TRBJ2-2; possibly TRBD1 for D (5 bases). Germline values: CDR1 PRHDT, CDR2 FYEKMQ (reference sequence). Trimming took off 5 bases at V and 1 base at J, with 14 bases between the two ends. The CDR3 totals 16 residues. The DNA of the CDR3 is TGTGCCAGCAGCGCCCCAGGGTTCCAGAACACCGGGGAGCTGTTTTTT. Its translation is CASSAPGFQNTGELFF. Full variable domain (outside the CDR3, taken from reference TRBV13 and TRBJ2-2): AAGVIQSPRHLIKEKRETATLKCYPIPRHDTVYWYQQGPGQDPQFLISFYEKMQSDKGSIPDRFSAQQFSDYHSELNMSSLELGDSALYFCASSAPGFQNTGELFFGEGSRLTVL.

This clonotype has at least ten counts. The chain has TRBV29-1 and TRBJ2-7; TRBD1 matches 12 bases. The CDR3 has 14 residues. CDR1 SQVTM and CDR2 ANQGSEA come from the germline V gene. The V and J ends lost 4 bases and 5 bases, in that order; junction bases with no gene match: 6. CDR3 amino acids: CSVVGGQGANEQYF. The CDR3 nucleotides read TGCAGCGTTGTTGGGGGACAGGGGGCTAACGAGCAGTACTTC.

The rearrangement joins TRBV9 to TRBJ2-5; D is unresolved. Germline lookup yields CDR1 SGDLS and CDR2 YYNGEE. The CDR3 is 14 residues long. V lost 0 bases, J lost 2 bases, and 8 bases lay in between. CDR3 coding DNA: TGTGCCAGCAGCGTAGCTCCAGAACAAGAGACCCAGTACTTC. Translating it yields CASSVAPEQETQYF.

A few counts support this clonotype. The CDR3 region is CSASDGQAYNSPLHF. The CDR3 bases are TGCAGTGCTAGTGATGGACAGGCCTATAATTCACCCCTCCACTTT. The chain links TRBV20-1 to TRBJ1-6; 7 bases match TRBD1. V gave up 3 bases and J gave up 2 bases; unmatched junction bases: 4. The CDR3 runs 15 residues. Germline V gives CDR1 DFQATT, CDR2 SNEGSKA (reference sequence).

The chain employs TRBV7-8 and TRBJ1-1, with D possibly being TRBD1 (6 bases). There are 14 residues in the CDR3. Per the germline V gene, CDR1 is SGHVS and CDR2 is FQNEAQ. Trimming stripped 4 bases from V and 3 bases from J, with 12 bases between. Here the CDR3 DNA reads TGTGCCAGCAGCTCGTTGACAGGTTACACTGAAGCTTTCTTT. As protein: CASSSLTGYTEAFF.

This rearrangement joins TRBV20-1 to TRBJ2-7, with D hard to call. Trimming pared 0 bases from V and 7 bases from J, leaving 16 bases between. The CDR3 spans 14 residues. CDR1 and CDR2 from the germline V gene are DFQATT and SNEGSKA (reference sequence). The CDR3 nucleotides read TGCAGTGCTAGAGATAATTTTAAGCCGGATGAGCAGTACTTC. Residues: CSARDNFKPDEQYF.

At least ten counts were recorded for this clonotype. The genes are TRBV5-1 and TRBJ2-2; D unclear. The germline CDR1 and CDR2 sequences are SGHRS and YFSETQ. The V and J ends lost 2 bases and 2 bases respectively, with 7 bases between them. There are 14 residues in the CDR3. Written as DNA, the CDR3 is TGCGCCAGCAGCTTATCATTAAACACCGGGGAGCTGTTTTTT. This sequence encodes CASSLSLNTGELFF.

The chain employs TRBV20-1 and TRBJ2-3; 11 nucleotides match TRBD2. V lost 5 bases to trimming and J lost 2 bases; unmatched junction nucleotides: 3. Germline V lookup: CDR1 DFQATT, CDR2 SNEGSKA (reference sequence). The CDR3 is 14 amino acids. CDR3: CSAGLAGFTDTQYF. In nucleotides, the CDR3 is TGCAGTGCTGGACTAGCGGGTTTCACAGATACGCAGTATTTT.

Only a few counts were recorded for this clonotype. The rearrangement uses TRBV7-2 and TRBJ2-3; TRBD2 matches at 11 bases. Trimming at V came to 3 bases and at J to 0 bases, leaving 11 bases not matched to a gene. CDR1 SGHTA and CDR2 FQGNSA come from the germline V gene. The CDR3 length is 19 residues. DNA of the CDR3: TGTGCCAGCAGCTTGCGAGTATATAGCGGGAGGGTTAGCACAGATACGCAGTATTTT. It codes for CASSLRVYSGRVSTDTQYF.

The V gene is TRBV2, the J gene TRBJ2-1; weak D call: TRBD2 (6 bases). Looked up from germline, CDR1 is SNHLY and CDR2 is FYNNEI. CDR3 length equals 12 residues. Trimming stripped 5 bases from V and 7 bases from J, with 9 bases between. CDR3 in DNA: TGTGCCAGCAGTAAACTAGCAAATGAGCAGTTCTTC. The encoded protein is CASSKLANEQFF.

This chain links TRBV11-2 with TRBJ2-5; 14 nucleotides line up with TRBD2. The V gene's germline CDR1 is SGHAT and CDR2 FQNNGV. V dropped 4 bases and J dropped 4; count of bases not matched to a gene: 5. The CDR3 spans 16 residues. CDR3 region: CASSSRLAGGRETQYF. The CDR3, as DNA: TGTGCCAGCAGCTCAAGACTAGCGGGGGGGCGAGAGACCCAGTACTTC. The complete variable domain, with remaining parts taken from reference TRBV11-2 and TRBJ2-5, reads EAGVAQSPRYKIIEKRQSVAFWCNPISGHATLYWYQQILGQGPKLLIQFQNNGVVDDSQLPKDRFSAERLKGVDSTLKIQPAKLEDSAVYLCASSSRLAGGRETQYFGPGTRLLVL.

This clonotype was detected only a few times. The V call is TRBV12-5, the J call TRBJ1-1; 12 nucleotides agree with TRBD1. V gave up 6 bases and J gave up 4 bases; unmatched junction bases: 6. This CDR3 comprises 15 residues. Germline CDR1 and CDR2: LGHNT and FRNRAP. The DNA of the CDR3 is TGTGCTAGTGGGGCCGGGACAGGGGGCCCCACTGAAGCTTTCTTT. Residues: CASGAGTGGPTEAFF. The whole variable domain, filled in from reference TRBV12-5 and TRBJ1-1, reads DARVTQTPRHKVTEMGQEVTMRCQPILGHNTVFWYRQTMMQGLELLAYFRNRAPLDDSGMPKDRFSAEMPDATLATLKIQPSEPRDSAVYFCASGAGTGGPTEAFFGQGTRLTVV.

The rearrangement uses TRBV5-1 and TRBJ1-1; unclear D gene. Germline values: CDR1 SGHRS, CDR2 YFSETQ. With 3 bases removed from V and 3 bases from J, the gap between germline ends came to 12 bases. CDR3 length: 14 residues. In nucleotides, the CDR3 is TGCGCCAGCAGCTCCGTCGGCTGGGACACTGAAGCTTTCTTT. This codes for CASSSVGWDTEAFF.

This clonotype has a handful of counts. The rearrangement uses TRBV20-1 and TRBJ1-1; D not resolved. This CDR3 is 14 amino acids long. The V end lost 7 bases, the J end lost 0 bases, and 15 bases lay between the germline ends. Germline CDR1 reads DFQATT; CDR2 reads SNEGSKA (reference sequence). CDR3 protein: CSVIIPPVNTEAFF. CDR3 nucleotides: TGCAGTGTAATTATCCCCCCTGTGAACACTGAAGCTTTCTTT.

This chain joins TRBV7-9 and TRBJ1-1; D ambiguous. The CDR3 runs 14 residues. Germline loops: CDR1 SEHNR, CDR2 FQNEAQ (reference sequence). With 1 base removed from V and 0 bases from J, the gap between germline ends came to 6 bases. In DNA, the CDR3 is TGTGCCAGCAGCTTAGATGTCATGAACACTGAAGCTTTCTTT. Translating it yields CASSLDVMNTEAFF.

The V and J genes are TRBV10-3 and TRBJ2-7; D may be TRBD1 (5 bases). This CDR3 is built from 12 residues. V was cut by 8 bases and J by 4 bases, with 12 bases left in between. Germline values: CDR1 ENHRY, CDR2 SYGVKD. The CDR3 DNA reads TGTGCCATCGCCCTTGACAGTTACGAGCAGTACTTC. Its translation: CAIALDSYEQYF.

This clonotype was recorded a few times. V and J are TRBV5-8 and TRBJ2-1; TRBD2 matches 14 bases. The CDR3 sequence is 15 residues long. Unmatched junction bases numbered 1, after V lost 5 bases and J lost 3 bases. Germline CDR1 reads SGHTS; CDR2 reads YDEGEE. CDR3 region: CASRGTSGGYNEQFF. The CDR3 DNA sequence: TGTGCCAGCAGGGGGACTAGCGGGGGCTACAATGAGCAGTTCTTC.

The chain couples TRBV5-1 to TRBJ2-7; TRBD2 is a possible D gene (6 bases). CDR1 and CDR2 from the germline V gene are SGHRS and YFSETQ. Trimming removed 0 bases at V and 1 base at J, with 11 bases between. The CDR3 has 15 amino acids. As DNA, the CDR3 is TGCGCCAGCAGCTTGGGGGTAGCGGCTTCCTACGAGCAGTACTTC. This translates into CASSLGVAASYEQYF. Full variable domain (rest looked up from reference TRBV5-1 and TRBJ2-7): KAGVTQTPRYLIKTRGQQVTLSCSPISGHRSVSWYQQTPGQGLQFLFEYFSETQRNKGNFPGRFSGRQFSNSRSEMNVSTLELGDSALYLCASSLGVAASYEQYFGPGTRLTVT.

This clonotype showed up just a few times. The chain employs TRBV18 and TRBJ2-2, with 14 bases matching TRBD2. The CDR3 has 16 residues. The germline gives CDR1 KGHSH, CDR2 LQKENI. With V trimmed by 4 bases and J by 5 bases, 3 bases remained unmatched. The CDR3 spells CASSRGLAGGTGELFF. CDR3 DNA sequence: TGTGCCAGCTCACGAGGACTAGCGGGAGGAACCGGGGAGCTGTTTTTT.

The chain uses TRBV2 and TRBJ2-1; the D gene is possibly TRBD1 (5 bases). Looked up from germline, CDR1 is SNHLY and CDR2 is FYNNEI. The CDR3 runs to 13 residues. The V and J ends lost 2 bases and 8 bases respectively, with 10 bases between them. The CDR3 loop reads CASSELGVDEQFF. CDR3 nucleotide sequence: TGTGCCAGCAGTGAATTAGGGGTGGATGAGCAGTTCTTC.

V usage is TRBV5-6 and J usage is TRBJ2-1; no reliable D call. CDR3 size: 17 residues. With 4 bases removed from V and 4 bases from J, the gap between germline ends came to 21 bases. Germline V gene sequence: CDR1 SGHDT, CDR2 YYEEEE. CDR3 DNA sequence: TGTGCCAGCAGCAATGTCGGGTCCGGCCCGCTTTACAATGAGCAGTTCTTC. Translated, it gives CASSNVGSGPLYNEQFF.

The J gene is TRBJ2-3, the V gene TRBV6-1, with D possibly being TRBD2 (6 bases). The length of the CDR3 is 14 residues. Deletions cut 6 bases from V and 3 bases from J, with 13 bases between. The germline V gene has CDR1 MNHNS and CDR2 SASEGT. The CDR3 DNA is TGTGCCAGCAGCCGGGGGTTCAAAACAGATACGCAGTATTTT. It translates to CASSRGFKTDTQYF.

The chain is built from TRBV10-1 and TRBJ2-1, with 8 bases lining up with TRBD1. The V and J ends lost 6 bases and 3 bases, in that order; junction bases with no gene match: 10. Germline CDR1 is WNHNN and CDR2 is SYGVQD (reference sequence). The CDR3 is 16 residues long. CDR3 nucleotides: TGCGCCAGCAGACCTTCGAGACAGGGGATCTACAATGAGCAGTTCTTC. It translates to CASRPSRQGIYNEQFF.

The chain has TRBV29-1 and TRBJ2-5; D gene uncertain. Germline V gene lookup returns CDR1 SQVTM and CDR2 ANQGSEA. Trimming shortened V by 7 bases and J by 4 bases, and 13 bases separated the two germline ends. This CDR3 contains 12 residues. CDR3 sequence reads: CSASFGVETQYF. DNA of the CDR3: TGCAGCGCTTCCTTTGGTGTAGAGACCCAGTACTTC.

Remarks on this clonotype: A junction boundary mismatches the germline segment, possibly from a read error. V is TRBV10-3 and J is TRBJ2-1; 12 nucleotides match TRBD2. The germline V gene has CDR1 ENHRY and CDR2 SYGVKD. This CDR3 is 12 amino acids long. CDR3 sequence: CATSGRANVQFF. CDR3 DNA: TGTGCCACTAGCGGGAGGGCCAATGTGCAGTTCTTC.